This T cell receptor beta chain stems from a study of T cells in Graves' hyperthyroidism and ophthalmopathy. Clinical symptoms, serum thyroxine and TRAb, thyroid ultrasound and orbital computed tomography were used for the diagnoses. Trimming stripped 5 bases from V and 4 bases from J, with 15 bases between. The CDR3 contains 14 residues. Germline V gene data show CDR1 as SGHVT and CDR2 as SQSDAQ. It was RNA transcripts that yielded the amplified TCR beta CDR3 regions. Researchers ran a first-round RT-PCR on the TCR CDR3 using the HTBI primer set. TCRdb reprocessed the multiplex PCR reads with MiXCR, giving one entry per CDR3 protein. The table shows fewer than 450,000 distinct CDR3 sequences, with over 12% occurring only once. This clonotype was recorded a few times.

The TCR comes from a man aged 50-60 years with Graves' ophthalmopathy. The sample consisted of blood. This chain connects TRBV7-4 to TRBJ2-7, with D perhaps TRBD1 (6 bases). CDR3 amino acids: CASSATGHLYEQYF. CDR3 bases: TGTGCCAGCAGCGCGACGGGACACCTATACGAGCAGTACTTC.